The 30 T cell receptor beta chains below all came from one sample that was sequenced in a study of Ad26.COV2.S vaccination and SARS-CoV-2 variants. The sample's treatment: 19 received Ad26.COV2.S at low or high dose, single or two shots; roughly 5 received placebo; per-sample allocation not given. Sample collection was performed on day 63 after the first vaccine or placebo injection. Generated by immunoSEQ multiplex PCR, the TCRdb table keeps only in-frame clones and is missing some. Among roughly 700,000 clones listed, 70% to 90% were seen once. This specimen consisted of peripheral blood, obtained in a trial of Ad26.COV2.S vaccine versus placebo. The receptors originated from a person aged 18-65 years who received the Ad26.COV2.S COVID-19 vaccine or a placebo.

This chain connects TRBV4-1 to TRBJ2-7, with D tentatively TRBD1 or TRBD2 (5 bases each). This CDR3 comprises 15 residues. Germline V gene data show CDR1 as MGHRA and CDR2 as YSYEKL. V lost 0 bases and J lost 3, with 12 bases in between. DNA of the CDR3: TGCGCCAGCAGCCAAGAAGACGGGGCCAACTACGAGCAGTACTTC. Amino acids: CASSQEDGANYEQYF.

The V call is TRBV27, the J call TRBJ2-3; D is ambiguous. Trimming removed 6 bases from V and 1 base from J, with 14 bases in between. The CDR3 totals 15 residues. CDR1 MNHEY and CDR2 SMNVEV come from the germline V gene (reference sequence). CDR3 nucleotides: TGTGCCAGCAGGCCCTACGGCCGAGGCACAGATACGCAGTATTTT. Its translation: CASRPYGRGTDTQYF.

The chain links TRBV27 to TRBJ2-5, with D perhaps TRBD1 or TRBD2 (5 bases each). The CDR3 is 16 amino acids. The V end was cut by 5 bases, the J end by 4 bases, with 20 bases between. Germline V gene data show CDR1 as MNHEY and CDR2 as SMNVEV (reference sequence). CDR3 DNA: TGTGCCAGCAGTCCCCAGACGGGGCGATCGGGAGAGACCCAGTACTTC. Its protein is CASSPQTGRSGETQYF.

This clone occurred once. The chain is built from TRBV10-3 and TRBJ1-3; D unclear. There are 11 residues in the CDR3. Germline lookup yields CDR1 ENHRY and CDR2 SYGVKD. V gave up 7 bases and J gave up 4 bases, with 5 bases separating them. The CDR3 reads CAINTGNTIYF. The CDR3 DNA sequence: TGTGCCATCAATACAGGAAACACCATATATTTT.

The chain combines TRBV11-3 with TRBJ1-1, with 10 positions matching TRBD1. The V gene's germline CDR1 is SGHNT and CDR2 YENEEA. Trimming removed 5 bases from V and 6 bases from J; junction bases left unmatched: 3. This CDR3 has 13 residues. CDR3 DNA sequence: TGTGCCAGCAGCAACGGACAGGGGGCTGAAGCTTTCTTT. Residues: CASSNGQGAEAFF.

The genes are TRBV4-3 and TRBJ1-1, with D tentatively TRBD1 (5 bases). V lost 3 bases to trimming and J lost 1 base, with 15 bases between them. CDR3 length: 16 residues. The germline CDR1 and CDR2 sequences are LGHNA and YSLEER. The CDR3 nucleotides are TGCGCCAGCAGCCAGGGGACCGGGACGGCGAACACTGAAGCTTTCTTT. Its protein is CASSQGTGTANTEAFF.

This rearrangement joins TRBV18 to TRBJ1-4; 10 bases are shared with TRBD1. J gave up 5 bases and V 6 bases, and 6 bases lay outside the gene matches. Per the germline V gene, CDR1 is KGHSH and CDR2 is LQKENI. The CDR3 totals 15 residues. Here the CDR3 DNA reads TGTGCCAGCTCTCGAGGGACAGGGGTGAATGAAAAACTGTTTTTT. Protein product: CASSRGTGVNEKLFF.

The genes are TRBV6-5 and TRBJ2-7, with D uncertain. This CDR3 spans 14 amino acids. The germline V gene encodes CDR1 MNHEY and CDR2 SVGAGI. The germline V and J ends were trimmed by 4 bases and 6 bases, with 16 bases remaining between them. CDR3 amino acids: CASSSRPGLSEQYF. In DNA, the CDR3 is TGTGCCAGCAGTTCTCGCCCAGGCCTCTCCGAGCAGTACTTC.

This sequence joins TRBV7-9 and TRBJ2-5; a weak D match, TRBD2 (5 bases). The length of the CDR3 is 13 residues. V dropped 3 bases and J dropped 3 bases, with 8 bases sitting between them. Germline V gives CDR1 SEHNR, CDR2 FQNEAQ (reference sequence). The CDR3, as DNA: TGTGCCAGCAGCTTTACTAGTAAAGAGACCCAGTACTTC. Amino acid sequence: CASSFTSKETQYF.

The chain is built from TRBV12-3 or TRBV12-4 and TRBJ1-2, with unresolved D. This CDR3 is built from 12 residues. V was cut by 5 bases and J by 3 bases, with 7 bases left in between. The chain's CDR3 is CASSRRDYGYTF. The CDR3 nucleotides are TGTGCCAGCAGTCGGAGGGACTATGGCTACACCTTC.

V is TRBV5-4 and J is TRBJ2-7; the D is unclear. The CDR3 spans 13 residues. Trimming shortened V by 0 bases and J by 2 bases, and 6 bases separated the two germline ends. The germline CDR1 and CDR2 sequences are SGHNT and YYREEE (reference sequence). CDR3 in amino acids: CASSLAFTYEQYF. CDR3 nucleotides: TGTGCCAGCAGCTTGGCGTTTACCTACGAGCAGTACTTC.

V gene TRBV7-9 combines with J gene TRBJ2-1, with 8 bases identical to TRBD1. Germline lookup yields CDR1 SEHNR and CDR2 FQNEAQ (reference sequence). The CDR3 runs 14 residues. V gave up 6 bases and J gave up 5 bases; unmatched junction bases: 6. CDR3 loop: CASRGQTGDNEQFF. As DNA, the CDR3 is TGTGCCAGCAGAGGCCAGACAGGGGACAATGAGCAGTTCTTC. Supplemented by reference TRBV7-9 and TRBJ2-1, the full variable domain reads DTGVSQNPRHKITKRGQNVTFRCDPISEHNRLYWYRQTLGQGPEFLTYFQNEAQLEKSRLLSDRFSAERPKGSFSTLEIQRTEQGDSAMYLCASRGQTGDNEQFFGPGTRLTVL.

A single count supports this clone. The chain recombines TRBV30 with TRBJ2-1, with 10 bases matching TRBD2. The CDR3 is 15 amino acids. Germline V CDR1 and CDR2: GTSNPN, SVGIG (reference sequence). V gave up 3 bases and J gave up 2 bases; unmatched junction bases: 4. This CDR3 reads CAWRAGTSAYNEQFF. For the CDR3, the DNA is TGTGCCTGGAGGGCCGGGACTAGCGCCTACAATGAGCAGTTCTTC. The variable domain in full, with the rest retrieved from reference TRBV30 and TRBJ2-1, is SQTIHQWPATLVQPVGSPLSLECTVEGTSNPNLYWYRQAAGRGLQLLFYSVGIGQISSEVPQNLSASRPQDRQFILSSKKLLLSDSGFYLCAWRAGTSAYNEQFFGPGTRLTVL.

The chain carries TRBV19 and TRBJ1-1; D remains unclear. This CDR3 contains 15 residues. Per the germline V gene, CDR1 is LNHDA and CDR2 is SQIVND (reference sequence). V was trimmed by 9 bases and J by 4 bases, leaving 21 bases between them. For the CDR3, the DNA is TGTGCCAGCGGAACTGGGCAGCCCATGGCCACTGAAGCTTTCTTT. Its protein product is CASGTGQPMATEAFF. Variable domain in full (rest from reference TRBV19 and TRBJ1-1): DGGITQSPKYLFRKEGQNVTLSCEQNLNHDAMYWYRQDPGQGLRLIYYSQIVNDFQKGDIAEGYSVSREKKESFPLTVTSAQKNPTAFYLCASGTGQPMATEAFFGQGTRLTVV.

This clone occurred once. The chain carries TRBV6-5 and TRBJ1-4; D is uncertain. The V gene lost 6 bases and the J gene lost 5 bases, with 7 bases spanning the gap. From germline, CDR1 is MNHEY and CDR2 SVGAGI. The length of the CDR3 is 12 residues. As DNA, the CDR3 is TGTGCCAGCAGAGATTTAAATGAAAAACTGTTTTTT. Residues: CASRDLNEKLFF.

The J gene is TRBJ2-3, the V gene TRBV7-8; TRBD2 matches 8 bases. J lost 5 bases, V lost 5 bases, and 3 bases had no gene match. CDR3 length: 13 amino acids. Germline V gene lookup returns CDR1 SGHVS and CDR2 FQNEAQ. The CDR3 reads CASSHREGDTQYF. CDR3 sequence (DNA): TGTGCCAGCAGCCATCGGGAGGGAGATACGCAGTATTTT. The full variable domain, in which reference TRBV7-8 and TRBJ2-3 provide the parts outside the CDR3, is GAGVSQSPRYKVAKRGQDVALRCDPISGHVSLFWYQQALGQGPEFLTYFQNEAQLDKSGLPSDRFFAERPEGSVSTLKIQRTQQEDSAVYLCASSHREGDTQYFGPGTRLTVL.

V is TRBV27 and J is TRBJ1-1, with no clear D. V was trimmed by 5 bases and J by 0 bases, leaving 13 bases between them. CDR3 length: 15 residues. CDR1 is MNHEY and CDR2 is SMNVEV in the germline V gene (reference sequence). As DNA, the CDR3 is TGTGCCAGCAGTCCCGGGAGCAAAGTGAACACTGAAGCTTTCTTT. Protein sequence: CASSPGSKVNTEAFF.

V and J are TRBV9 and TRBJ2-4; D not resolved. V was shortened by 0 bases and J by 3 bases, with 7 bases between the two germline ends. CDR1 is SGDLS and CDR2 is YYNGEE in the germline V gene. CDR3 length: 14 residues. The CDR3 spells CASSVGIFKNIQYF. The CDR3 DNA is TGTGCCAGCAGCGTAGGTATTTTCAAAAACATTCAGTACTTC.

The chain carries TRBV6-6 and TRBJ1-2; maybe TRBD1 (5 bases). The CDR3 length is 12 residues. V was cut by 11 bases and J by 6 bases, with 16 bases left in between. Germline V gives CDR1 MNHNY, CDR2 SVGAGI (reference sequence). The CDR3 DNA follows: TGTGCCGGTACGGGGGGGTCCCATGGCTACACCTTC. Residues: CAGTGGSHGYTF.

This clone was seen only a few times. This specimen includes other DNA sequences encoding the same CDR3. J is TRBJ1-5 and V is TRBV30; TRBD1 might be the D (5 bases). Trimming removed 2 bases from V and 1 base from J, with 6 bases in between. Germline V gene lookup returns CDR1 GTSNPN and CDR2 SVGIG (reference sequence). The CDR3 sequence is 13 residues long. DNA of the CDR3: TGTGCCTGGAGTCGGGACAGCAATCAGCCCCAGCATTTT. This sequence encodes CAWSRDSNQPQHF.

This sequence joins TRBV10-3 and TRBJ2-6, with D perhaps matching TRBD2 (6 bases). The CDR3 runs to 16 residues. Trimming took off 4 bases at V and 8 bases at J, with 18 bases between the two ends. CDR1 is ENHRY, CDR2 SYGVKD, per germline. The CDR3 sequence is CAISGGGAPRTNVLTF. The DNA of the CDR3 is TGTGCCATCAGTGGAGGAGGGGCCCCCCGGACCAACGTCCTGACTTTC.

V usage is TRBV29-1 and J usage is TRBJ1-5, with a tentative D call TRBD1 (5 bases). This CDR3 is 13 amino acids long. V lost 4 bases and J 2 bases, leaving 9 bases between the germline ends. CDR1 and CDR2 from the germline V gene are SQVTM and ANQGSEA. The CDR3 sequence is CSVAGGGNQPQHF. CDR3 nucleotide sequence: TGCAGCGTTGCGGGGGGGGGCAATCAGCCCCAGCATTTT.

This chain connects TRBV29-1 to TRBJ2-5, with D possibly matching TRBD1 (6 bases). This CDR3 has 14 residues. Trimming took 0 bases from V and 5 from J, leaving 13 bases between them. Germline-derived CDR1 and CDR2 are SQVTM and ANQGSEA. CDR3 loop: CSVEDRQGWETQYF. The CDR3 DNA sequence: TGCAGCGTTGAAGATCGGCAGGGGTGGGAGACCCAGTACTTC.

The CDR3 spells CASSHEQGPYEQYF. The DNA for the CDR3 is TGTGCCAGCAGCCACGAACAGGGCCCCTACGAGCAGTACTTC. The chain uses TRBV7-6 and TRBJ2-7; tentative D call: TRBD1 (6 bases). CDR1 is SGHVS, CDR2 FNYEAQ, per germline. V was shortened by 5 bases and J by 2 bases, with 13 bases between the two germline ends. The CDR3 spans 14 residues.

This clone was counted between two and nine times. The chain joins TRBV5-4 to TRBJ2-7; D call uncertain. The V end was cut by 4 bases, the J end by 6 bases, with 14 bases between. The V gene's germline CDR1 is SGHNT and CDR2 YYREEE (reference sequence). There are 13 residues in the CDR3. The CDR3 loop reads CASSPGGLPEQYF. The CDR3 DNA reads as TGTGCCAGCAGCCCCGGCGGCCTCCCCGAGCAGTACTTC.

Regarding this clone: Within the sample, other DNA sequences also encode this same CDR3. V is TRBV18 and J is TRBJ1-1; no clear D gene. Deletions cut 2 bases from V and 1 base from J, with 5 bases between. The CDR3 contains 13 residues. Germline-derived CDR1 and CDR2 are KGHSH and LQKENI. CDR3 sequence (DNA): TGTGCCAGCTCACCAAGGGAGAACACTGAAGCTTTCTTT. Residues: CASSPRENTEAFF.

The V gene is TRBV6-5, the J gene TRBJ1-2, with 8 bases aligning to TRBD1. Germline CDR1 reads MNHEY; CDR2 reads SVGAGI. This CDR3 region has 13 residues. V was pared by 6 bases and J by 8 bases, with 8 bases of the junction left unmatched. The CDR3 nucleotides are TGTGCCAGCAGGGAGGACAGGGTGTGGGGCTACACCTTC. Amino acids: CASREDRVWGYTF.

This chain joins TRBV27 and TRBJ2-5, with 7 nucleotides matching TRBD2. The CDR3 is 14 residues long. With V trimmed by 4 bases and J by 4 bases, 6 bases remained unmatched. Per germline, CDR1 MNHEY and CDR2 SMNVEV (reference sequence). CDR3 in amino acids: CASSSGGRRETQYF. The DNA for the CDR3 is TGTGCCAGCAGTTCCGGCGGGAGACGAGAGACCCAGTACTTC.

The CDR3 sequence is CASSLYFGGELFF. In DNA, the CDR3 is TGTGCCAGCAGTCTCTACTTTGGCGGGGAGCTGTTTTTT. The V call is TRBV6-5, the J call TRBJ2-2; no clear D. From germline, CDR1 is MNHEY and CDR2 SVGAGI. This CDR3 is built from 13 residues. Trimming removed 5 bases from V and 7 bases from J, with 11 bases in between.

The chain carries TRBV19 and TRBJ1-4; no clear D. The CDR3 totals 13 residues. Trimming removed 6 bases from V and 7 bases from J, with 12 bases in between. Germline values: CDR1 LNHDA, CDR2 SQIVND (reference sequence). Here the CDR3 DNA reads TGTGCCAGTAGGGGGTTGGTAGGTGAAAAACTGTTTTTT. Protein product: CASRGLVGEKLFF. Full variable domain (outside the CDR3, taken from reference TRBV19 and TRBJ1-4): DGGITQSPKYLFRKEGQNVTLSCEQNLNHDAMYWYRQDPGQGLRLIYYSQIVNDFQKGDIAEGYSVSREKKESFPLTVTSAQKNPTAFYLCASRGLVGEKLFFGSGTQLSVL.